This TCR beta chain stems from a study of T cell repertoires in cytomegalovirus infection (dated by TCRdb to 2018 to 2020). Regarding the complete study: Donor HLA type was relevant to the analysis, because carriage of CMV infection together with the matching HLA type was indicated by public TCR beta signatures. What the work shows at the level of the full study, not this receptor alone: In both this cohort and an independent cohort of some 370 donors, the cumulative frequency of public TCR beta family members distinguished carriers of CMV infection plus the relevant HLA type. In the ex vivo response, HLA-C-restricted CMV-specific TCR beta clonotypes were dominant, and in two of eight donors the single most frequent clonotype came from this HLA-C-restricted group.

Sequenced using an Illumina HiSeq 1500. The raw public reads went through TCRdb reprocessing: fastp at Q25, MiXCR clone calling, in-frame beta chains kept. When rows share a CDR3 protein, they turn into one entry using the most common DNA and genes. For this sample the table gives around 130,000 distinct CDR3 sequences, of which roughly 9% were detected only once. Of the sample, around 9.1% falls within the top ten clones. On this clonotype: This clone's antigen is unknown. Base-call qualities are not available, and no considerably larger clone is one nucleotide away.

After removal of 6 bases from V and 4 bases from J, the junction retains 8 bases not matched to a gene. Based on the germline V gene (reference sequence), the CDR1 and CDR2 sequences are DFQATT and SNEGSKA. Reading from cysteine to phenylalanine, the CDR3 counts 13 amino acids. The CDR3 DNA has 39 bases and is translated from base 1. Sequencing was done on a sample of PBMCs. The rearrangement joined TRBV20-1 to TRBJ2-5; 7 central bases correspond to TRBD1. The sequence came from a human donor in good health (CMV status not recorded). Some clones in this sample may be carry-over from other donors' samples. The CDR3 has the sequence CSAKTGKGETQYF. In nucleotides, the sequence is TGCAGTGCCAAGACAGGGAAGGGAGAGACCCAGTACTTC.